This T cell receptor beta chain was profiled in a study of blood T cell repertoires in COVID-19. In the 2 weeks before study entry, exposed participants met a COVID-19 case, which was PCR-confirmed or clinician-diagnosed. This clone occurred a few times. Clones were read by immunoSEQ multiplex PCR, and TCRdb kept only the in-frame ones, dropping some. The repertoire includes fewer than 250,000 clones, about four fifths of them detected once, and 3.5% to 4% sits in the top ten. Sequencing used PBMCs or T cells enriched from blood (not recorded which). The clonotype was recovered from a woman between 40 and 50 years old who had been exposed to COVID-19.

The CDR3: CASSLRTGNEKLFF. For the CDR3, the DNA is TGTGCCAGCAGCTTACGGACAGGGAATGAAAAACTGTTTTTT. V gene TRBV3-1 (or the pseudogene TRBV3-2) combines with J gene TRBJ1-4; 8 nucleotides align to TRBD1. The trim removed 5 bases at V and 5 bases at J, leaving 4 bases unmatched. Germline CDR1 reads LGHDT; CDR2 reads YNNKEL (reference sequence). This CDR3 spans 14 amino acids.